The rows below give T cell receptor beta chains drawn from one sample of a study of blood T cell repertoires in COVID-19. Assay used: immunoSEQ multiplex PCR; TCRdb lists only in-frame clones, some missing. Of 95,000 to 150,000 clones detected, about four fifths appear once; the ten largest clones hold 16%. Source material: peripheral blood. All receptors derive from a man aged 55 to 69 with active or convalescent COVID-19. The CDR3 runs from the conserved cysteine through the conserved F or W. A D gene is named only where the DNA matches it firmly. Only some rows state a clone size, as once, few, many or a class for expanded clones.

v_call: TRBV18
d_call: .
j_call: TRBJ2-7
clone_size: .
cdr3_aa: CASALGTQTYEQYF
cdr3_nt: TGTGCCAGCGCCCTCGGGACTCAGACCTACGAGCAGTACTTC

v_call: TRBV28
d_call: TRBD2
j_call: TRBJ2-7
clone_size: .
cdr3_aa: CASSFSAGGPSYEQYF
cdr3_nt: TGTGCCAGCAGTTTTTCCGCGGGGGGCCCCTCCTACGAGCAGTACTTC

v_call: TRBV18
d_call: .
j_call: TRBJ1-1
clone_size: .
cdr3_aa: CASSQTRNTEAFF
cdr3_nt: TGTGCCAGCTCACAAACTCGGAACACTGAAGCTTTCTTT

v_call: TRBV7-9
d_call: TRBD2
j_call: TRBJ2-1
clone_size: few
cdr3_aa: CASSFGGGYNEQFF
cdr3_nt: TGTGCCAGCAGCTTCGGCGGGGGTTACAATGAGCAGTTCTTC

v_call: TRBV6-4
d_call: TRBD2
j_call: TRBJ2-5
clone_size: .
cdr3_aa: CASSREGQETQYF
cdr3_nt: TGTGCCAGCAGTCGGGAGGGGCAAGAGACCCAGTACTTC

v_call: TRBV30
d_call: .
j_call: TRBJ1-2
clone_size: .
cdr3_aa: CAWSANYGYTF
cdr3_nt: TGTGCCTGGAGTGCGAACTATGGCTACACCTTC

v_call: TRBV6-5
d_call: TRBD1
j_call: TRBJ2-1
clone_size: .
cdr3_aa: CASRDRGPYNEQFF
cdr3_nt: TGTGCCAGCAGAGACAGGGGTCCCTACAATGAGCAGTTCTTC

v_call: TRBV4-2
d_call: .
j_call: TRBJ1-5
clone_size: .
cdr3_aa: CASSQERYQPQHF
cdr3_nt: TGTGCCAGCAGCCAAGAGAGGTACCAGCCCCAGCATTTT

v_call: TRBV7-9
d_call: TRBD2
j_call: TRBJ2-7
clone_size: .
cdr3_aa: CASSSRPPAGGDEQYF
cdr3_nt: TGTGCCAGCAGCTCCCGCCCCCCAGCGGGAGGGGACGAGCAGTACTTC

v_call: TRBV3-1/TRBV3-2
d_call: .
j_call: TRBJ2-5
clone_size: .
cdr3_aa: CASSPPGVRETQYF
cdr3_nt: TGTGCCAGCAGCCCGCCGGGGGTGCGAGAGACCCAGTACTTC

v_call: TRBV6-2/TRBV6-3
d_call: .
j_call: TRBJ1-4
clone_size: .
cdr3_aa: CASSTLEGRTTNEKLFF
cdr3_nt: TGTGCCAGCAGTACCCTCGAGGGGAGGACAACTAATGAAAAACTGTTTTTT

v_call: TRBV11-2
d_call: .
j_call: TRBJ2-7
clone_size: .
cdr3_aa: CASSPPTDSHYYEQYF
cdr3_nt: TGTGCCAGCAGTCCACCGACAGACAGCCACTACTACGAGCAGTACTTC

v_call: TRBV7-3
d_call: TRBD2
j_call: TRBJ2-4
clone_size: once
cdr3_aa: CASSRTSGDIQYF
cdr3_nt: TGTGCCAGCAGCCGGACTAGCGGGGACATTCAGTACTTC

v_call: TRBV28
d_call: .
j_call: TRBJ2-2
clone_size: .
cdr3_aa: CASSFTGHTGELFF
cdr3_nt: TGTGCCAGCAGTTTTACAGGGCACACCGGGGAGCTGTTTTTT

v_call: TRBV29-1
d_call: TRBD1
j_call: TRBJ2-2
clone_size: .
cdr3_aa: CSAHRGTGELFF
cdr3_nt: TGCAGCGCCCACAGGGGAACCGGGGAGCTGTTTTTT

v_call: TRBV18
d_call: .
j_call: TRBJ1-2
clone_size: .
cdr3_aa: CASSPDSDYGYTF
cdr3_nt: TGTGCCAGCTCACCAGACAGTGACTATGGCTACACCTTC